These 30 T cell receptor beta chains came from one sample sequenced in a study of long-term antiretroviral therapy in people with HIV. Researchers report immunoSEQ v3.0 was run at survey level. TCRdb keeps only in-frame clones here, not all; method: immunoSEQ multiplex PCR. The sample shows fewer than 20,000 clones, around four fifths of them seen only once. The sample consisted of unsorted PBMCs, taken 0.3 years after starting antiretroviral therapy. These receptors were obtained from a woman between 45 and 65 years old with HIV.

V usage is TRBV5-6 and J usage is TRBJ2-7, with 10 bases aligning to TRBD2. V was clipped by 4 bases and J by 3 bases; unmatched bases: 13. Germline-derived CDR1 and CDR2 are SGHDT and YYEEEE. The CDR3 spans 17 residues. CDR3 sequence reads: CASSARTSGLRFYEQYF. DNA for the CDR3: TGTGCCAGCAGCGCTAGGACTAGCGGCTTACGCTTCTACGAGCAGTACTTC.

This clone has a single count. The chain uses TRBV6-5 and TRBJ1-1; 9 nucleotides agree with TRBD1. After removal of 7 bases from V and 6 bases from J, the junction contained 9 bases not matched to a gene. Germline assignment: CDR1 MNHEY and CDR2 SVGAGI. The length of the CDR3 is 14 residues. This chain's CDR3 is CASTHRDRVAEAFF. CDR3 coding DNA: TGTGCCAGCACCCACCGGGACAGGGTAGCTGAAGCTTTCTTT.

The rearrangement links TRBV4-1 to TRBJ1-2; D gene uncertain. CDR1 is MGHRA and CDR2 is YSYEKL in the germline V gene. The V end lost 0 bases, the J end lost 2 bases, and 10 bases lay between the germline ends. The CDR3 runs to 15 residues. The CDR3 protein is CASSQDPALNYGYTF. The CDR3 DNA sequence: TGCGCCAGCAGCCAAGATCCAGCATTAAACTATGGCTACACCTTC.

By share of the sample, this clone is medium-sized. This chain links TRBV19 with TRBJ1-5; D gene unclear. Trimming stripped 2 bases from V and 0 bases from J, with 11 bases between. Germline CDR1 and CDR2: LNHDA and SQIVND (reference sequence). The CDR3 runs to 16 residues. This CDR3 reads CASSITLGASNQPQHF. Here the CDR3 DNA reads TGTGCCAGTAGTATAACGCTCGGAGCTAGCAATCAGCCCCAGCATTTT.

The CDR3 nucleotides read TGTGCCAGCAGCTTGGACACAGGGACCGGGGAGCTGTTTTTT. It specifies CASSLDTGTGELFF. The J gene is TRBJ2-2, the V gene TRBV5-5; D is perhaps TRBD1 (6 bases). CDR1 SGHKS and CDR2 YYEKEE come from the germline V gene (reference sequence). The CDR3 has 14 amino acids. Trimming cost V 0 bases and J 5 bases, with 8 bases left between them.

The chain joins TRBV7-9 to TRBJ1-1; TRBD1 aligns across 7 bases. The CDR3 has 13 amino acids. V lost 9 bases, J lost 0 bases, and 4 bases stayed unmatched. Germline V gives CDR1 SEHNR, CDR2 FQNEAQ (reference sequence). CDR3 in DNA: TGTGCCAGTGTGACAGGGATGAACACTGAAGCTTTCTTT. Translation gives CASVTGMNTEAFF.

The J gene is TRBJ2-3, the V gene TRBV9; 9 bases are shared with TRBD2. Germline lookup yields CDR1 SGDLS and CDR2 YYNGEE. CDR3 size: 17 residues. V dropped 0 bases and J dropped 2; count of bases not matched to a gene: 7. The chain's CDR3 is CASSVGLLAGLTDTQYF. Written as DNA, the CDR3 is TGTGCCAGCAGCGTAGGGTTGCTAGCGGGGCTCACAGATACGCAGTATTTT.

The CDR3 sequence: CASSLTFNYGYTF. The CDR3 DNA reads TGTGCCAGCAGCTTAACTTTCAACTATGGCTACACCTTC. This chain links TRBV7-2 with TRBJ1-2; D gene unclear. The CDR3 is 13 residues long. Germline V gives CDR1 SGHTA, CDR2 FQGNSA. V was clipped by 2 bases and J by 2 bases, with 6 bases between them.

The V gene is TRBV7-6, the J gene TRBJ2-7; a possible D gene is TRBD1 (6 bases). The CDR3 has 15 residues. Germline values: CDR1 SGHVS, CDR2 FNYEAQ. V dropped 5 bases and J dropped 1 base, with 15 bases sitting between them. CDR3 DNA: TGTGCCAGCAGCGTGTTACAGGGTTCTTCCTACGAGCAGTACTTC. This encodes CASSVLQGSSYEQYF. Supplemented by reference TRBV7-6 and TRBJ2-7, the full variable domain reads GAGVSQSPRYKVTKRGQDVALRCDPISGHVSLYWYRQALGQGPEFLTYFNYEAQQDKSGLPNDRFSAERPEGSISTLTIQRTEQRDSAMYRCASSVLQGSSYEQYFGPGTRLTVT.

The V call is TRBV29-1, the J call TRBJ2-7, with a tentative D call TRBD1 (5 bases). The germline CDR1 and CDR2 sequences are SQVTM and ANQGSEA. V dropped 0 bases and J dropped 2 bases, with 14 bases sitting between them. This CDR3 comprises 15 residues. The CDR3 DNA is TGCAGCGTTGAAGATCCGACAGTGCGCCCCTACGAGCAGTACTTC. Translating gives CSVEDPTVRPYEQYF.

The V and J genes are TRBV5-5 and TRBJ2-7, with TRBD2 as a possible D gene (6 bases). The CDR3 consists of 15 residues. Germline V CDR1 and CDR2: SGHKS, YYEKEE (reference sequence). Trimming pared 4 bases from V and 0 bases from J, leaving 14 bases between. The CDR3 sequence is CASSGGTVSSYEQYV. In DNA, the CDR3 is TGTGCCAGCAGCGGCGGGACGGTCAGCTCCTACGAGCAGTACGTC.

The rearrangement links TRBV19 to TRBJ1-2; TRBD1 aligns across 9 bases. There are 16 residues in the CDR3. Germline V gives CDR1 LNHDA, CDR2 SQIVND (reference sequence). The V and J ends lost 8 bases and 1 base, in that order; junction bases with no gene match: 11. In nucleotides, the CDR3 is TGTGCCAGTGCCGACAGGGGGGATCATCTTAACTATGGCTACACCTTC. This encodes CASADRGDHLNYGYTF.

The chain uses TRBV18 and TRBJ2-7, with TRBD1 as a possible D gene (5 bases). The CDR3 is made up of 14 amino acids. CDR1 KGHSH and CDR2 LQKENI come from the germline V gene. V was trimmed by 3 bases and J by 5 bases, leaving 14 bases between them. CDR3 protein: CASSPRQGTHEQYV. In DNA form, the CDR3 reads TGTGCCAGCTCACCGCGTCAGGGTACCCACGAGCAGTACGTC.

The chain combines TRBV7-2 with TRBJ2-7, with D possibly TRBD2 on 7 matching bases. CDR1 SGHTA and CDR2 FQGNSA come from the germline V gene. The ends were cut back, 5 bases at V and 1 base at J, with 12 bases in the middle. The CDR3 spans 14 residues. The CDR3 DNA reads as TGTGCCAGCAGCCGGCGGGGGCCTTCCTACGAGCAGTACTTC. Translation gives CASSRRGPSYEQYF. Using reference TRBV7-2 and TRBJ2-7 for the parts outside the CDR3, the full variable domain is GAGVSQSPSNKVTEKGKDVELRCDPISGHTALYWYRQSLGQGLEFLIYFQGNSAPDKSGLPSDRFSAERTGGSVSTLTIQRTQQEDSAVYLCASSRRGPSYEQYFGPGTRLTVT.

This chain joins TRBV7-9 and TRBJ2-5, with a possible D match to TRBD2 (5 bases). The V and J ends lost 5 bases and 5 bases respectively, with 18 bases between them. The CDR3 spans 15 residues. In germline, CDR1 is SEHNR, CDR2 FQNEAQ (reference sequence). The CDR3 reads CASSPLPPGDETQYF. CDR3 sequence (DNA): TGTGCCAGCAGCCCCCTCCCCCCCGGGGATGAGACCCAGTACTTC. Combining the CDR3 with reference TRBV7-9 and TRBJ2-5 gives the whole variable domain DTGVSQNPRHKITKRGQNVTFRCDPISEHNRLYWYRQTLGQGPEFLTYFQNEAQLEKSRLLSDRFSAERPKGSFSTLEIQRTEQGDSAMYLCASSPLPPGDETQYFGPGTRLLVL.

As concerns this clone: One junction end does not reproduce the germline sequence, and a read error may be involved. V is TRBV6-4 and J is TRBJ2-3; D may match TRBD1 or TRBD2 (5 bases each). Germline V gives CDR1 MRHNA, CDR2 SNTAGT. This CDR3 spans 10 amino acids. CDR3 bases: TGCGGGGCGAGCACAGATACGCAGTATTTT. Its protein product is CGASTDTQYF.

The chain employs TRBV30 and TRBJ1-4, with 11 bases matching TRBD1. The ends lost 4 bases at V and 7 bases at J; junction bases unmatched: 2. The CDR3 totals 13 residues. Germline V gene data show CDR1 as GTSNPN and CDR2 as SVGIG (reference sequence). The CDR3 spells CAWTGTGGEKLFF. CDR3 nucleotides: TGTGCCTGGACGGGGACAGGGGGTGAAAAACTGTTTTTT.

The V gene is TRBV7-9, the J gene TRBJ2-2, with D uncertain. The CDR3 sequence is 13 residues long. Trimming left V 5 bases short and J 3 bases short, with 7 bases between. Germline CDR1 SEHNR, CDR2 FQNEAQ (reference sequence). The CDR3 DNA reads as TGTGCCAGCAGCGCTAGAGACACCGGGGAGCTGTTTTTT. Its translation: CASSARDTGELFF.

J is TRBJ2-1 and V is TRBV10-3, with TRBD1 matching over 8 bases. The CDR3 contains 16 residues. Germline values: CDR1 ENHRY, CDR2 SYGVKD. V lost 2 bases, J lost 7 bases, and 10 bases stayed unmatched. CDR3 sequence: CAISEGTGVKSNEQFF. The CDR3 DNA reads as TGTGCCATCAGTGAGGGGACAGGCGTCAAGAGTAATGAGCAGTTCTTC.

The chain combines TRBV27 with TRBJ2-5; 8 bases map to TRBD1. This CDR3 contains 14 residues. J gave up 5 bases and V 6 bases, and 8 bases lay outside the gene matches. Germline lookup yields CDR1 MNHEY and CDR2 SMNVEV (reference sequence). CDR3 protein: CASSTSDRVETQYF. CDR3 in DNA: TGTGCCAGCAGCACCTCGGACAGGGTGGAGACCCAGTACTTC.

In its sample, this clone is large (0.1 to 1%). The genes are TRBV5-1 and TRBJ2-1, with 12 bases matching TRBD2. CDR3 length: 15 residues. Germline CDR1 and CDR2: SGHRS and YFSETQ. The V gene end was trimmed by 4 bases and the J gene end by 4 bases; junction bases not matched to a gene: 3. DNA for the CDR3: TGCGCCAGCAGCATAGGACTAGCGGGGTACAATGAGCAGTTCTTC. It specifies CASSIGLAGYNEQFF. Combining the CDR3 with reference TRBV5-1 and TRBJ2-1 gives the whole variable domain KAGVTQTPRYLIKTRGQQVTLSCSPISGHRSVSWYQQTPGQGLQFLFEYFSETQRNKGNFPGRFSGRQFSNSRSEMNVSTLELGDSALYLCASSIGLAGYNEQFFGPGTRLTVL.

The chain links TRBV6-4 to TRBJ2-5, with a possible D match to TRBD2 (6 bases). CDR1 and CDR2 from the germline V gene are MRHNA and SNTAGT. Trimming pared 1 base from V and 2 bases from J, leaving 14 bases between. This CDR3 is built from 16 residues. CDR3 DNA: TGTGCCAGCAGTGACTTACGGGACTTTCGTCAAGAGACCCAGTACTTC. This encodes CASSDLRDFRQETQYF.

This clone occurred a few times. The same CDR3 can be traced to other DNA sequences in this sample. The chain is built from TRBV5-1 and TRBJ1-4; D unclear. Trimming removed 0 bases at V and 6 bases at J, with 3 bases between. The CDR3 is made up of 12 amino acids. Per the germline V gene, CDR1 is SGHRS and CDR2 is YFSETQ. The CDR3 DNA sequence: TGCGCCAGCAGCTTGGGAGATGAAAAACTGTTTTTT. Translated: CASSLGDEKLFF.

The chain combines TRBV6-5 with TRBJ1-6; D gene unclear. Looked up from germline, CDR1 is MNHEY and CDR2 is SVGAGI. This CDR3 is 14 amino acids long. Trimming shortened V by 6 bases and J by 6 bases, and 12 bases separated the two germline ends. CDR3 loop: CASRSGIGNSPLHF. In DNA, the CDR3 is TGTGCCAGCAGGTCCGGGATCGGTAATTCACCCCTCCACTTT.

The genes are TRBV5-1 and TRBJ1-1; tentative D call: TRBD1 (5 bases). The CDR3 consists of 15 residues. Trimming cost V 4 bases and J 1 base, with 14 bases left between them. The germline gives CDR1 SGHRS, CDR2 YFSETQ. CDR3 coding DNA: TGCGCCAGCAGCGAGGGGACGGGGACGAACACTGAAGCTTTCTTT. Translating gives CASSEGTGTNTEAFF.

The V gene is TRBV7-9, the J gene TRBJ2-5; possibly TRBD2 for D (5 bases). CDR3 length equals 12 residues. Germline CDR1 SEHNR, CDR2 FQNEAQ (reference sequence). V was pared by 4 bases and J by 5 bases, with 8 bases between. In DNA form, the CDR3 reads TGTGCCAGCAGCTCGGAGGTGGAGACCCAGTACTTC. Translated, it gives CASSSEVETQYF.

The rearrangement uses TRBV10-2 and TRBJ2-1, with D possibly being TRBD2 (6 bases). V shed 4 bases and J shed 9 bases, with 10 bases lying between them. This CDR3 region has 12 residues. Per the germline V gene, CDR1 is WSHSY and CDR2 is SAAADI. In nucleotides, the CDR3 is TGCGCCAGCAGTGCTAGCGAGATTGAGCAGTTCTTC. Translation gives CASSASEIEQFF.

This chain uses TRBV9 with TRBJ2-5, with 10 bases lining up with TRBD1. The CDR3 spans 15 residues. Per germline, CDR1 SGDLS and CDR2 YYNGEE. V trimming: 4 bases; J trimming: 5 bases; junction bases outside the gene matches: 8. The CDR3 DNA reads as TGTGCCAGCAGCCCATGGGACAGGGGTATGGAGACCCAGTACTTC. Translated, it gives CASSPWDRGMETQYF.

This clone has a single count. The chain employs TRBV7-2 and TRBJ1-1; 11 nucleotides match TRBD1. The trim removed 4 bases at V and 2 bases at J, leaving 6 bases unmatched. CDR1 SGHTA and CDR2 FQGNSA come from the germline V gene. This CDR3 is 16 amino acids long. This CDR3 is CASSYIGQGANTEAFF. The DNA of the CDR3 is TGTGCCAGCAGCTATATAGGACAGGGGGCTAACACTGAAGCTTTCTTT.

The chain recombines TRBV7-9 with TRBJ1-1; TRBD1 might be the D (6 bases). This CDR3 has 11 residues. Germline V lookup: CDR1 SEHNR, CDR2 FQNEAQ (reference sequence). The V end lost 9 bases, the J end lost 11 bases, and 16 bases lay between the germline ends. The CDR3 spells CASKTGYSAFF. The CDR3 region has the DNA TGTGCCAGTAAAACAGGGTACTCGGCTTTCTTT.